One T cell receptor (beta chain) is described in this entry. Its matching antigen is unknown. Germline V gives CDR1 MNHEY, CDR2 SVGAGI. The CDR3 spans 12 residues. The V gene lost 6 bases and the J gene lost 10 bases, with 16 bases spanning the gap. The entry originates in a study of T cells in localized non-small cell lung cancer. Clones were sequenced by immunoSEQ multiplex PCR, and TCRdb holds only the in-frame ones, with some missing. Of 61,000 or so clones listed, roughly 89% are singletons. Study-wide results and limits: Clonality of T cells reached its maximum in uninvolved adjacent lung, surpassing tumor.

The specimen comprised peripheral blood, sampled before any cancer treatment. The chain uses TRBV6-5 and TRBJ2-7; D may match TRBD1 or TRBD2 (6 bases each). This receptor was identified in a woman between 35 and 75 years old with stage I lung adenocarcinoma. This CDR3 reads CASREGGGPQYF. The CDR3 DNA is TGTGCCAGCAGGGAAGGAGGGGGGCCTCAGTACTTC.